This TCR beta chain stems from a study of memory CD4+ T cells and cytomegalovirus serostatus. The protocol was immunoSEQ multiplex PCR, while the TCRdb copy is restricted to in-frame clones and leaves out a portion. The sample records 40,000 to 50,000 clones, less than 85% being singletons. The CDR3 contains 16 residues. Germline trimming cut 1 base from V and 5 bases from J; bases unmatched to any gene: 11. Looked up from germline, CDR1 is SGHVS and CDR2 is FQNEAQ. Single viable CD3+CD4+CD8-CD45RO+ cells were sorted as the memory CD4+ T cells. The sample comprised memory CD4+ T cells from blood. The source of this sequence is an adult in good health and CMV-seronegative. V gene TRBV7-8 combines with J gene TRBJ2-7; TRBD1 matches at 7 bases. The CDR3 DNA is TGTGCCAGCAGCTTAGGACCAGTGACAGGGCGAGACGAGCAGTACTTC. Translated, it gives CASSLGPVTGRDEQYF.